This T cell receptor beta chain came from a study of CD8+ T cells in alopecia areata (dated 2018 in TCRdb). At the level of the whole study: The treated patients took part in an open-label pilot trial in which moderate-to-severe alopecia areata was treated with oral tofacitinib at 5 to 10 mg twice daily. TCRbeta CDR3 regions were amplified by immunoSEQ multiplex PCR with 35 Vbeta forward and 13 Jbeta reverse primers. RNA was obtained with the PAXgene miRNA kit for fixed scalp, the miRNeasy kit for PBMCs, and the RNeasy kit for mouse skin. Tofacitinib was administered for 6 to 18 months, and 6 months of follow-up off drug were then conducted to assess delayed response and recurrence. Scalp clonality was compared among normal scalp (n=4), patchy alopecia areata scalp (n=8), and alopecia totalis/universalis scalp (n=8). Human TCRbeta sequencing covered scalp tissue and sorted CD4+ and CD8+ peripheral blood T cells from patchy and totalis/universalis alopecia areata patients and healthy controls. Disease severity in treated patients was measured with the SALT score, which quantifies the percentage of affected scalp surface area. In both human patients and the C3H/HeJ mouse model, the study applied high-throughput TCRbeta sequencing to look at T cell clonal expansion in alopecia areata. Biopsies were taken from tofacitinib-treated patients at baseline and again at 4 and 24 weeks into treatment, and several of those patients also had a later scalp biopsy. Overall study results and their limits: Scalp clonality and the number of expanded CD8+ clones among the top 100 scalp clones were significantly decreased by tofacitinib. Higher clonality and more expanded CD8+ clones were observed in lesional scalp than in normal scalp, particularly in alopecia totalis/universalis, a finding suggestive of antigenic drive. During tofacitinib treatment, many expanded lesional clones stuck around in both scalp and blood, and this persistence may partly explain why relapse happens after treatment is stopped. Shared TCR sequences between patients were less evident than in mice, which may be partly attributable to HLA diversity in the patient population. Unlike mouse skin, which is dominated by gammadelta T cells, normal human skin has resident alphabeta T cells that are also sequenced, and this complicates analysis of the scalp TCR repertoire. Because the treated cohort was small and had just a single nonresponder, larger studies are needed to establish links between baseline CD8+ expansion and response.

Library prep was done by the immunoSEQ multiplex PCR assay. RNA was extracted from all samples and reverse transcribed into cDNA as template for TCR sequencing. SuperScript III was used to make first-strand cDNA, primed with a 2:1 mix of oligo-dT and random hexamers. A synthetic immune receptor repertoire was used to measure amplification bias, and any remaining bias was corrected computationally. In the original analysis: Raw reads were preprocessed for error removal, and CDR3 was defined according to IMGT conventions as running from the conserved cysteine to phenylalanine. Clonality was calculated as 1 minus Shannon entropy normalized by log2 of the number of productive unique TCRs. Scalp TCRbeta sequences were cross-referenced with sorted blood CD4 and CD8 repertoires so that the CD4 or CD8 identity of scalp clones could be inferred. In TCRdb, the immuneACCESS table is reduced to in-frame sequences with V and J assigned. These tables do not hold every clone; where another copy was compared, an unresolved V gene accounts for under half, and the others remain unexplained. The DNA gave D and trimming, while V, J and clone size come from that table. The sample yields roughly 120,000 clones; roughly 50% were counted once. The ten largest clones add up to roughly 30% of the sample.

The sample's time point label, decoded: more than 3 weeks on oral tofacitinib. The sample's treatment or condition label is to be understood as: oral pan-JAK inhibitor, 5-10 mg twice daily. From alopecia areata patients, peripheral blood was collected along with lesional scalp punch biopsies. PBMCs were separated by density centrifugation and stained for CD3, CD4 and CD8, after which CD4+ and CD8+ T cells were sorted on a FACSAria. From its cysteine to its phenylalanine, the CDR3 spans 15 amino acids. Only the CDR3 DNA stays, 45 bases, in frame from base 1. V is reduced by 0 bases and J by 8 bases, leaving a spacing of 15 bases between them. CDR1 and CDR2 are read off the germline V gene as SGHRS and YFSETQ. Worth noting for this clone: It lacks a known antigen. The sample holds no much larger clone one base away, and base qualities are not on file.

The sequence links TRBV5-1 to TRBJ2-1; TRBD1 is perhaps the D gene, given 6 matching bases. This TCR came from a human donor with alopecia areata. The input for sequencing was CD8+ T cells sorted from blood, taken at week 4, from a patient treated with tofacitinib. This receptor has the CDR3 CASSLVGQRLDEQFF. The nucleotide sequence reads TGCGCCAGCAGCTTGGTTGGACAGAGATTAGATGAGCAGTTCTTC.